The 14 T cell receptor beta chains below all came from one sample that was sequenced in a study of T cells after yellow fever vaccination. TCRdb re-analysed the 5' RACE reads in MiXCR, keeping a single row per CDR3 protein. There are around 310,000 distinct CDR3 sequences in the sample; roughly 8.7% occur only once, and under 20% lies in the top ten. The material sequenced was PBMCs, taken on the day of the first yellow fever vaccination. These receptor sequences come from a man aged 18 to 29 who received the YFV17D yellow fever vaccine.

The chain joins TRBV9 to TRBJ2-3, with D possibly being TRBD2 (5 bases). Per germline, CDR1 SGDLS and CDR2 YYNGEE. V was trimmed by 3 bases and J by 0 bases, leaving 8 bases between them. The CDR3 is 14 residues long. The CDR3 DNA is TGTGCCAGCAGCGCCGAGCGGAGCACAGATACGCAGTATTTT. It yields the protein CASSAERSTDTQYF.

This clonotype was counted many times. This rearrangement joins TRBV5-1 to TRBJ1-6; maybe TRBD1 (6 bases). The CDR3 contains 13 residues. CDR1 is SGHRS and CDR2 is YFSETQ in the germline V gene. V was clipped by 5 bases and J by 9 bases, with 12 bases between them. CDR3 nucleotide sequence: TGCGCCAGCAGTCCAGGGGAGAGTTCACCCCTCCACTTT. Protein product: CASSPGESSPLHF.

CDR3 DNA sequence: TGCGCCAGCAGCTTAGGGGACAGGGATTCCTACGAGCAGTACGTC. Protein product: CASSLGDRDSYEQYV. The chain has TRBV5-1 and TRBJ2-7; 9 bases match TRBD1. After removal of 2 bases from V and 1 base from J, the junction contained 4 bases not matched to a gene. CDR3 size: 15 residues. Per the germline V gene, CDR1 is SGHRS and CDR2 is YFSETQ.

This clonotype was detected many times. The chain joins TRBV7-2 to TRBJ2-7; D perhaps matches TRBD2 (5 bases). The CDR3 has 18 amino acids. From germline, CDR1 is SGHTA and CDR2 FQGNSA. The V gene lost 3 bases and the J gene lost 0 bases, with 21 bases spanning the gap. DNA for the CDR3: TGTGCCAGCAGCTTCCACCTTACTGGACTGTTGAGCTCCTACGAGCAGTACTTC. Protein sequence: CASSFHLTGLLSSYEQYF.

The gene calls are TRBV4-1 and TRBJ1-2; D unclear. The germline V gene encodes CDR1 MGHRA and CDR2 YSYEKL. V was cut by 0 bases and J by 4 bases, with 15 bases left in between. The CDR3 length is 16 residues. CDR3 region: CASSQDQINDLYGYTF. In DNA form, the CDR3 reads TGCGCCAGCAGCCAAGATCAAATAAACGACCTCTATGGCTACACCTTC.

The chain has TRBV28 and TRBJ2-3; 9 bases are a match to TRBD2. The CDR3 is 16 amino acids. Germline CDR1 is MDHEN and CDR2 is SYDVKM. J lost 6 bases, V lost 2 bases, and 9 bases had no gene match. The CDR3 nucleotides read TGTGCCAGCAGTTTAACTAGCGGGCCACGAGGGGATACGCAGTATTTT. Its translation: CASSLTSGPRGDTQYF.

This clonotype occurred a few times. The chain links TRBV20-1 to TRBJ1-1, with no clear D. Germline loops: CDR1 DFQATT, CDR2 SNEGSKA (reference sequence). Trimming took 6 bases from V and 4 from J, leaving 15 bases between them. This CDR3 has 13 amino acids. In DNA form, the CDR3 reads TGCAGTGCACTAAAATTTCTGCGCACTGAAGCTTTCTTT. Translating it yields CSALKFLRTEAFF.

This clonotype appeared a few times. J is TRBJ2-7 and V is TRBV7-2; D possibly corresponds to TRBD2 (6 bases). This CDR3 has 15 residues. The germline gives CDR1 SGHTA, CDR2 FQGNSA. Trimming took off 1 base at V and 2 bases at J, with 12 bases between the two ends. Here the CDR3 reads CASSLGGPGAYEQYV. Here the CDR3 DNA reads TGTGCCAGCAGCTTAGGCGGGCCGGGGGCCTACGAGCAGTACGTC.

The rearrangement joins TRBV18 to TRBJ2-3; 9 positions agree with TRBD1. Germline V gene sequence: CDR1 KGHSH, CDR2 LQKENI. There are 15 residues in the CDR3. Trimming cost V 0 bases and J 7 bases; bases outside gene matches: 5. The CDR3 coding sequence is TGTGCCAGCTCACCACCGACAGGGGGAAGGAATACGCAGTATTTT. It is translated as CASSPPTGGRNTQYF.

The V call is TRBV6-1, the J call TRBJ2-2, with 8 bases matching TRBD1. CDR1 and CDR2 (germline): MNHNS, SASEGT. The trim removed 6 bases at V and 0 bases at J, leaving 15 bases unmatched. The CDR3 loop spans 19 amino acids. The CDR3 DNA is TGTGCCAGCAGCCTTCTTTTTCAGGGGACAGGCGCGAACACCGGGGAGCTGTTTTTT. This translates into CASSLLFQGTGANTGELFF.

Only a few counts were recorded for this clonotype. V usage is TRBV5-1 and J usage is TRBJ2-1; D is tentatively TRBD1 or TRBD2 (6 bases each). This CDR3 comprises 14 residues. Trimming removed 1 base at V and 8 bases at J, with 13 bases between. Germline V gene sequence: CDR1 SGHRS, CDR2 YFSETQ. DNA for the CDR3: TGCGCCAGCAGCTTGTCTGGGGGGCCGTATGAGCAGTTCTTC. Protein sequence: CASSLSGGPYEQFF.

This clonotype has only a few counts. The chain couples TRBV7-3 to TRBJ2-3, with TRBD2 matching 8 bases. V lost 5 bases to trimming and J lost 6 bases; unmatched junction nucleotides: 7. From germline, CDR1 is SGHTA and CDR2 FQGTGA. There are 14 residues in the CDR3. Here the CDR3 reads CASSLGGAEDTQYF. DNA for the CDR3: TGTGCCAGCAGCCTCGGGGGGGCTGAGGATACGCAGTATTTT.

The CDR3, as DNA: TGCAGTGCTGGTGAGGACAGTTATTCACCCCTCCACTTT. It translates to CSAGEDSYSPLHF. V gene TRBV20-1 combines with J gene TRBJ1-6; tentative D call: TRBD1 (6 bases). This CDR3 is built from 13 residues. Germline CDR1 reads DFQATT; CDR2 reads SNEGSKA (reference sequence). Deletions cut 5 bases from V and 8 bases from J, with 13 bases between.

This clonotype was detected a few times. This sequence joins TRBV19 and TRBJ2-3; the match to TRBD1 covers 9 bases. The CDR3 covers 15 residues. The V gene's germline CDR1 is LNHDA and CDR2 SQIVND (reference sequence). V shed 6 bases, J shed 4 bases, and the junction held 8 bases outside the gene matches. This CDR3 is CASRNRGQGPDTQYF. The CDR3 DNA is TGTGCCAGTAGAAACAGGGGGCAAGGCCCAGATACGCAGTATTTT.